Listed below are T cell receptor beta chains from one sample, sequenced in a study of naive and memory T cell subsets. TCRdb independently ran MiXCR on the UMI-ligation and nested PCR reads; one entry per CDR3 protein. Here the sample spans around 24,000 distinct CDR3 sequences, 5% to 5.5% being singletons. The sample comprised blood. These receptors were taken from an adult in good health. Each CDR3 is given with its conserved first and last residue. Fields, in order: D gene, J gene, V gene, clone size, CDR3 protein, CDR3 DNA. A D gene is named only where the DNA matches it firmly. A row's size may be missing; if present it is once, few, many or a size class.

d_call: -
j_call: TRBJ1-2
v_call: TRBV6-5
clone_size: many
cdr3_aa: CASRQGYYGYTF
cdr3_nt: TGTGCCAGCAGGCAGGGTTACTATGGCTACACCTTC

d_call: -
j_call: TRBJ2-5
v_call: TRBV30
clone_size: many
cdr3_aa: CAWSWKQETQYF
cdr3_nt: TGTGCCTGGAGTTGGAAGCAAGAGACCCAGTACTTC

d_call: -
j_call: TRBJ1-1
v_call: TRBV4-3
clone_size: many
cdr3_aa: CASSQDDPGMNTEAFF
cdr3_nt: TGCGCCAGCAGCCAAGATGATCCAGGGATGAACACTGAAGCTTTCTTT

d_call: -
j_call: TRBJ2-2
v_call: TRBV5-4
clone_size: few
cdr3_aa: CASSDWDTLTNTGELFF
cdr3_nt: TGTGCCAGCAGCGACTGGGACACCCTCACGAACACCGGGGAGCTGTTTTTT

d_call: TRBD1
j_call: TRBJ1-1
v_call: TRBV29-1
clone_size: many
cdr3_aa: CSVDGTGRSTEAFF
cdr3_nt: TGCAGCGTTGATGGGACAGGGAGGAGCACTGAAGCTTTCTTT

d_call: -
j_call: TRBJ2-1
v_call: TRBV2
clone_size: many
cdr3_aa: CASAGDKRYNEQFF
cdr3_nt: TGTGCCAGCGCGGGGGACAAACGATACAATGAGCAGTTCTTC

d_call: -
j_call: TRBJ2-2
v_call: TRBV29-1
clone_size: many
cdr3_aa: CSVRVASERAGELFF
cdr3_nt: TGCAGCGTGAGGGTCGCTAGCGAGAGGGCCGGGGAGCTGTTTTTT

d_call: TRBD1
j_call: TRBJ2-1
v_call: TRBV6-2/TRBV6-3
clone_size: many
cdr3_aa: CASTSFGEGGQSSPEQFF
cdr3_nt: TGTGCCAGCACTTCCTTCGGCGAAGGGGGCCAATCTAGTCCTGAGCAGTTCTTC

d_call: TRBD2
j_call: TRBJ2-2
v_call: TRBV6-2/TRBV6-3
clone_size: many
cdr3_aa: CASSQRDWGTGELFF
cdr3_nt: TGTGCCAGCAGCCAGCGGGACTGGGGCACCGGGGAGCTGTTTTTT

d_call: TRBD2
j_call: TRBJ2-3
v_call: TRBV6-6
clone_size: many
cdr3_aa: CASSYPSGSTDTQYF
cdr3_nt: TGTGCCAGCAGTTACCCTAGCGGGAGCACAGATACGCAGTATTTT

d_call: -
j_call: TRBJ2-2
v_call: TRBV7-9
clone_size: many
cdr3_aa: CASRFITGELFF
cdr3_nt: TGTGCCAGCAGGTTTATAACCGGGGAGCTGTTTTTT

d_call: TRBD2
j_call: TRBJ2-5
v_call: TRBV7-2
clone_size: many
cdr3_aa: CASKPGLAGAETQYF
cdr3_nt: TGTGCCAGCAAACCTGGACTAGCGGGGGCAGAGACCCAGTACTTC

d_call: -
j_call: TRBJ2-3
v_call: TRBV28
clone_size: -
cdr3_aa: CASSLSGTQGTQYF
cdr3_nt: TGTGCCAGCAGTTTATCGGGCACCCAGGGTACGCAGTATTTT

d_call: -
j_call: TRBJ2-1
v_call: TRBV19
clone_size: many
cdr3_aa: CASSMGPSYNEQFF
cdr3_nt: TGTGCCAGTAGTATGGGCCCCTCCTACAATGAGCAGTTCTTC

d_call: -
j_call: TRBJ1-1
v_call: TRBV29-1
clone_size: many
cdr3_aa: CSVEDIFRGSTEAFF
cdr3_nt: TGCAGCGTTGAAGATATCTTCAGGGGTAGCACTGAAGCTTTCTTT

d_call: -
j_call: TRBJ2-7
v_call: TRBV6-5
clone_size: many
cdr3_aa: CASSYFLATPFIHEQYF
cdr3_nt: TGTGCCAGCAGTTACTTCCTAGCGACGCCCTTTATCCACGAGCAGTACTTC

d_call: -
j_call: TRBJ2-5
v_call: TRBV28
clone_size: many
cdr3_aa: CASSLPGPETQYF
cdr3_nt: TGTGCCAGCAGTTTACCGGGGCCCGAGACCCAGTACTTC

d_call: -
j_call: TRBJ2-6
v_call: TRBV6-2/TRBV6-3
clone_size: -
cdr3_aa: CASKSRDQLGGANVLTF
cdr3_nt: TGTGCCAGCAAGAGTCGGGACCAGTTAGGGGGGGCCAACGTCCTGACTTTC

d_call: -
j_call: TRBJ1-1
v_call: TRBV18
clone_size: many
cdr3_aa: CASSPSDTRGAFF
cdr3_nt: TGTGCCAGCTCACCCAGTGACACCCGAGGAGCTTTCTTT

d_call: TRBD2
j_call: TRBJ2-1
v_call: TRBV30
clone_size: many
cdr3_aa: CAWSAGLAGGEQFF
cdr3_nt: TGTGCCTGGAGTGCCGGACTAGCGGGAGGTGAGCAGTTCTTC

d_call: TRBD2
j_call: TRBJ2-7
v_call: TRBV6-2/TRBV6-3
clone_size: many
cdr3_aa: CASSYGSGRRYEQYF
cdr3_nt: TGTGCCAGCAGTTATGGGAGCGGGAGGAGGTACGAGCAGTACTTC

d_call: TRBD1
j_call: TRBJ2-5
v_call: TRBV6-1
clone_size: -
cdr3_aa: CTSRRQGNQETQYF
cdr3_nt: TGTACCAGCAGGAGACAGGGGAACCAAGAAACCCAGTACTTT

d_call: -
j_call: TRBJ2-3
v_call: TRBV6-4
clone_size: many
cdr3_aa: CASSEWNSADTQYF
cdr3_nt: TGTGCCAGCAGTGAGTGGAATAGCGCAGATACGCAGTATTTT

d_call: -
j_call: TRBJ2-3
v_call: TRBV7-9
clone_size: many
cdr3_aa: CASSLAVDTQYF
cdr3_nt: TGTGCCAGCAGCTTAGCAGTGGATACGCAGTATTTT

d_call: TRBD1
j_call: TRBJ2-7
v_call: TRBV3-1
clone_size: few
cdr3_aa: CASSQGRQGTYEQYF
cdr3_nt: TGTGCCAGCAGCCAGGGTAGACAGGGAACCTACGAGCAGTACTTC

d_call: -
j_call: TRBJ2-2
v_call: TRBV29-1
clone_size: many
cdr3_aa: CSVVLGLPRNTGELFF
cdr3_nt: TGCAGCGTCGTCCTTGGGTTGCCCCGAAACACCGGGGAGCTGTTTTTT

d_call: -
j_call: TRBJ1-1
v_call: TRBV7-3
clone_size: many
cdr3_aa: CASSQQSATEAFF
cdr3_nt: TGTGCCAGCAGCCAACAGTCGGCCACTGAAGCTTTCTTT

d_call: -
j_call: TRBJ2-1
v_call: TRBV10-3
clone_size: many
cdr3_aa: CAISEGYNNEQFF
cdr3_nt: TGTGCCATCAGTGAGGGATATAACAATGAGCAGTTCTTC

d_call: -
j_call: TRBJ1-4
v_call: TRBV20-1
clone_size: many
cdr3_aa: CSARDLQGINEKLFF
cdr3_nt: TGCAGTGCTAGAGATTTGCAGGGGATCAATGAAAAACTGTTTTTT

d_call: TRBD1
j_call: TRBJ1-1
v_call: TRBV9
clone_size: many
cdr3_aa: CASSTGTGYTEAFF
cdr3_nt: TGTGCCAGCAGCACCGGGACAGGATACACTGAAGCTTTCTTT

d_call: TRBD2
j_call: TRBJ2-5
v_call: TRBV27
clone_size: many
cdr3_aa: CASRGPRGEGETQYF
cdr3_nt: TGTGCCAGCAGGGGCCCGAGAGGGGAGGGAGAGACCCAGTACTTC

d_call: -
j_call: TRBJ2-1
v_call: TRBV29-1
clone_size: many
cdr3_aa: CSVEAARGFYEQFF
cdr3_nt: TGCAGCGTTGAAGCGGCTAGGGGCTTCTATGAGCAGTTCTTC

d_call: TRBD2
j_call: TRBJ2-1
v_call: TRBV4-2
clone_size: many
cdr3_aa: CASSQVGAGGPNEQFF
cdr3_nt: TGTGCCAGCAGCCAAGTGGGAGCGGGAGGGCCCAATGAGCAGTTCTTC

d_call: TRBD1
j_call: TRBJ1-2
v_call: TRBV7-2
clone_size: -
cdr3_aa: CASSFRQGRDYGYTF
cdr3_nt: TGTGCCAGCAGCTTTAGACAGGGAAGAGACTATGGCTACACCTTC

d_call: -
j_call: TRBJ1-5
v_call: TRBV29-1
clone_size: -
cdr3_aa: CSVTFLTGNQPQHF
cdr3_nt: TGCAGCGTTACTTTTCTGACAGGCAATCAGCCCCAGCATTTT

d_call: -
j_call: TRBJ2-1
v_call: TRBV12-3/TRBV12-4
clone_size: many
cdr3_aa: CASSLRLGQFF
cdr3_nt: TGTGCCAGCAGCCTGAGACTTGGGCAGTTCTTC

d_call: -
j_call: TRBJ1-2
v_call: TRBV12-5
clone_size: many
cdr3_aa: CASGSNTNYGYTF
cdr3_nt: TGTGCTAGTGGTTCAAATACTAACTATGGCTACACCTTC

d_call: TRBD2
j_call: TRBJ2-1
v_call: TRBV4-2
clone_size: many
cdr3_aa: CASSLLESAAGAYNEQFF
cdr3_nt: TGTGCCAGCAGCCTCCTCGAATCTGCAGCGGGAGCCTACAATGAGCAGTTCTTC

d_call: -
j_call: TRBJ2-3
v_call: TRBV12-3/TRBV12-4
clone_size: -
cdr3_aa: CASSFWKGQF
cdr3_nt: TGTGCCAGCAGTTTCTGGAAGGGGCAATTT

d_call: -
j_call: TRBJ2-3
v_call: TRBV5-5
clone_size: many
cdr3_aa: CASSFAADTQYF
cdr3_nt: TGTGCCAGCAGCTTCGCGGCAGATACGCAGTATTTT

d_call: TRBD2
j_call: TRBJ2-5
v_call: TRBV4-2
clone_size: -
cdr3_aa: CASSPPAGEAEETQYF
cdr3_nt: TGTGCCAGCAGCCCACCGGCGGGGGAGGCGGAGGAGACCCAGTACTTC

d_call: TRBD2
j_call: TRBJ2-3
v_call: TRBV6-5
clone_size: -
cdr3_aa: CASRPSASGITDTQYF
cdr3_nt: TGTGCCAGCCGCCCCAGCGCTAGCGGGATCACAGATACGCAGTATTTT

d_call: -
j_call: TRBJ2-3
v_call: TRBV7-9
clone_size: many
cdr3_aa: CASSLGRYSGTDTQYF
cdr3_nt: TGTGCCAGCAGCCTGGGCAGATACTCCGGCACAGATACGCAGTATTTT

d_call: -
j_call: TRBJ2-4
v_call: TRBV7-9
clone_size: many
cdr3_aa: CASSSTGYQNIQYF
cdr3_nt: TGTGCCAGCAGCTCAACAGGGTACCAAAACATTCAGTACTTC

d_call: -
j_call: TRBJ1-2
v_call: TRBV20-1
clone_size: -
cdr3_aa: CSARTRRRVNYGDTF
cdr3_nt: TGCAGTGCTAGGACCAGGCGGCGGGTAAACTATGGCGACACCTTC

d_call: -
j_call: TRBJ2-6
v_call: TRBV12-3/TRBV12-4
clone_size: many
cdr3_aa: CASSVGTPGANVLTF
cdr3_nt: TGTGCCAGCAGTGTCGGGACACCGGGGGCCAACGTCCTGACTTTC

d_call: -
j_call: TRBJ2-5
v_call: TRBV10-3
clone_size: many
cdr3_aa: CAISESGYETQYF
cdr3_nt: TGTGCCATCAGTGAGTCGGGTTATGAGACCCAGTACTTC

d_call: TRBD1
j_call: TRBJ2-2
v_call: TRBV29-1
clone_size: many
cdr3_aa: CSSTGTGPAGELFF
cdr3_nt: TGCAGCTCAACCGGGACAGGCCCGGCCGGGGAGCTGTTTTTT

d_call: TRBD2
j_call: TRBJ2-7
v_call: TRBV7-2
clone_size: many
cdr3_aa: CASSLRLGGGVREQYF
cdr3_nt: TGTGCCAGCAGCTTAAGGCTCGGGGGGGGCGTGCGGGAGCAGTACTTC

d_call: TRBD2
j_call: TRBJ2-7
v_call: TRBV6-2/TRBV6-3
clone_size: many
cdr3_aa: CASSYPSGRTYEQYF
cdr3_nt: TGTGCCAGCAGTTACCCTAGCGGGAGGACTTACGAGCAGTACTTC

d_call: -
j_call: TRBJ1-1
v_call: TRBV7-9
clone_size: many
cdr3_aa: CASSLGTNTEAFF
cdr3_nt: TGTGCCAGCAGCTTAGGCACGAACACTGAAGCTTTCTTT